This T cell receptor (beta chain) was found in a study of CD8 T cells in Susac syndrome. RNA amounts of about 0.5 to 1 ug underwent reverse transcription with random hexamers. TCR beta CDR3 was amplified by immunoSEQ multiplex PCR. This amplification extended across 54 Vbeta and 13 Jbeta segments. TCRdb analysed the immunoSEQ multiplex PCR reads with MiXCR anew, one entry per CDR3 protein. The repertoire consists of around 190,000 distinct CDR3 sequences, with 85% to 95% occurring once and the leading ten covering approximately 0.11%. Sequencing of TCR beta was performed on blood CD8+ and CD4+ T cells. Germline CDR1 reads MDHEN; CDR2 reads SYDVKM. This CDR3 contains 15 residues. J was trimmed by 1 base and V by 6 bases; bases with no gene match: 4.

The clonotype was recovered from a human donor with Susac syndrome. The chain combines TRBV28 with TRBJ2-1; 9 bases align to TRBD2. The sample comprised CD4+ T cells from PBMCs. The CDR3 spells CASSSGGLSYNEQFF. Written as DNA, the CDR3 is TGTGCCAGCAGCAGCGGGGGGCTGTCCTACAATGAGCAGTTCTTC.